These 5 T cell receptor beta chains were all obtained from the same sample, sequenced in a study of CD8 T cells in ankylosing spondylitis. Each CDR3 protein gets one entry after TCRdb re-called the 5' RACE reads with MiXCR. Of a few hundred thousand distinct CDR3 sequences detected, around 19% appear once; the ten largest clones hold 7.8%. Sample: blood, either unsorted or a sorted T cell fraction (not recorded which). The receptors shown here come from a male donor with ankylosing spondylitis or in good health (not recorded which).

The chain couples TRBV6-6 to TRBJ2-7, with 9 bases identical to TRBD1. This CDR3 comprises 14 residues. Germline trimming cut 0 bases from V and 6 bases from J; bases unmatched to any gene: 3. Germline V gene data show CDR1 as MNHNY and CDR2 as SVGAGI (reference sequence). CDR3 residues: CASSYSGTGREQYV. CDR3 in DNA: TGTGCCAGCAGTTACTCAGGGACAGGGCGCGAGCAGTACGTC.

The V and J genes are TRBV7-9 and TRBJ2-3, with a tentative D call TRBD2 (6 bases). With 1 base removed from V and 0 bases from J, the gap between germline ends came to 11 bases. This CDR3 comprises 16 residues. Per germline, CDR1 SEHNR and CDR2 FQNEAQ (reference sequence). CDR3 in DNA: TGTGCCAGCAGCTTAGAGGGCGGGATTAGCACAGATACGCAGTATTTT. It codes for CASSLEGGISTDTQYF.

At least ten counts were recorded for this clonotype. This chain joins TRBV29-1 and TRBJ2-3, with a tentative D call TRBD2 (5 bases). This CDR3 spans 12 amino acids. Germline lookup yields CDR1 SQVTM and CDR2 ANQGSEA. V lost 3 bases and J lost 11, with 15 bases in between. The CDR3 DNA follows: TGCAGCGTTGAGGTTGGGGAGTTTGAGCAGTATTTT. This codes for CSVEVGEFEQYF.

This clonotype was recorded at least ten times. Here the CDR3 reads CASSPLRGGRQETQYF. CDR3 DNA sequence: TGTGCCAGCAGCCCCCTCCGGGGGGGCCGTCAAGAGACCCAGTACTTC. The chain couples TRBV9 to TRBJ2-5, with 8 bases matching TRBD2. Germline lookup yields CDR1 SGDLS and CDR2 YYNGEE. The CDR3 spans 16 residues. Trimming took 4 bases from V and 2 from J; bases not matched to a gene: 10.

This clonotype has only a few counts. In DNA, the CDR3 is TGCAGTGCTAGAGTACAAAGTTTTGCCAAAAACATTCAGTACTTC. Protein product: CSARVQSFAKNIQYF. The V call is TRBV20-1, the J call TRBJ2-4; no clear D. CDR3 length equals 15 residues. Trimming removed 1 base from V and 1 base from J, with 11 bases in between. CDR1 and CDR2 from the germline V gene are DFQATT and SNEGSKA (reference sequence).